These 28 T cell receptor beta chains share one sample of origin, sequenced in a study of OX40 agonist ivuxolimab in advanced cancers. Method: immunoSEQ multiplex PCR; TCRdb's copy keeps in-frame clones and lacks some. The data show about 24,000 clones, 80% to 85% seen once. Sequencing used CD4+ or CD8+ T cells sorted from blood, obtained in a trial of the OX40 agonist ivuxolimab. Every receptor here comes from an adult with an advanced solid tumor such as melanoma, head and neck, liver or kidney cancer.

V and J are TRBV18 and TRBJ2-1, with 8 bases identical to TRBD2. Unmatched junction bases numbered 2, after V lost 0 bases and J lost 4 bases. The CDR3 loop spans 15 amino acids. Germline lookup yields CDR1 KGHSH and CDR2 LQKENI. For the CDR3, the DNA is TGTGCCAGCTCACCACCTGGCGGGGGGTACAATGAGCAGTTCTTC. It is translated as CASSPPGGGYNEQFF.

This clone came up once. This sequence joins TRBV18 and TRBJ1-6; D is uncertain. Germline CDR1 KGHSH, CDR2 LQKENI. V was shortened by 4 bases and J by 7 bases, with 8 bases between the two germline ends. This CDR3 is 13 amino acids long. CDR3 loop: CASSQPGNSPLHF. DNA for the CDR3: TGTGCCAGCTCACAACCGGGGAATTCACCCCTCCACTTT. The variable domain in full, completed from reference TRBV18 and TRBJ1-6, reads NAGVMQNPRHLVRRRGQEARLRCSPMKGHSHVYWYRQLPEEGLKFMVYLQKENIIDESGMPKERFSAEFPKEGPSILRIQQVVRGDSAAYFCASSQPGNSPLHFGNGTRLTVT.

This rearrangement joins TRBV5-4 to TRBJ1-5; no clear D gene. Germline-derived CDR1 and CDR2 are SGHNT and YYREEE (reference sequence). Trimming removed 0 bases from V and 9 bases from J, with 10 bases in between. The CDR3 loop spans 13 amino acids. This chain's CDR3 is CASSLAGEGPQHF. CDR3 bases: TGTGCCAGCAGCTTGGCTGGGGAAGGGCCCCAGCATTTT.

Comments on this clone: A junction boundary mismatches the germline segment, possibly from a read error. The J gene is TRBJ2-6, the V gene TRBV7-7; TRBD1 agrees at 7 bases. CDR1 SSHAT and CDR2 FNYEAQ come from the germline V gene (reference sequence). The CDR3 runs to 16 residues. CDR3 nucleotide sequence: TGTGCTAGCAGCTTAGGGGTGGGACAGGGGGCCAACGTCCTGACTTTC. Translation gives CASSLGVGQGANVLTF.

This clone appeared a single time. V is TRBV30 and J is TRBJ1-1; tentatively, D is TRBD1 (6 bases). The CDR3 is 16 amino acids. The germline CDR1 and CDR2 sequences are GTSNPN and SVGIG (reference sequence). With 2 bases removed from V and 6 bases from J, the gap between germline ends came to 22 bases. The CDR3, as DNA: TGTGCCTGGAGTCAAGGCGGGACACTTTATCGGTCTGAAGCTTTCTTT. Protein sequence: CAWSQGGTLYRSEAFF. Variable domain in full (rest from reference TRBV30 and TRBJ1-1): SQTIHQWPATLVQPVGSPLSLECTVEGTSNPNLYWYRQAAGRGLQLLFYSVGIGQISSEVPQNLSASRPQDRQFILSSKKLLLSDSGFYLCAWSQGGTLYRSEAFFGQGTRLTVV.

The J gene is TRBJ2-5, the V gene TRBV7-3, with D possibly being TRBD2 (6 bases). The end of the DNA aligns better with TRBJ2-7, so the J call may be wrong. CDR3 length equals 15 residues. From germline, CDR1 is SGHTA and CDR2 FQGTGA. CDR3 sequence: CASSLAPGGSYEQYF. For the CDR3, the DNA is TGTGCCAGCAGCTTAGCCCCAGGAGGGTCCTACGAGCAGTACTTC.

This rearrangement joins TRBV2 to TRBJ1-4; D is ambiguous. From germline, CDR1 is SNHLY and CDR2 FYNNEI. Trimming removed 3 bases at V and 8 bases at J, with 7 bases between. There are 12 residues in the CDR3. For the CDR3, the DNA is TGTGCCAGCAGTGAGTCGGAAGAAAAACTGTTTTTT. Translation gives CASSESEEKLFF.

About this clone: Compared with germline, one end of the junction differs, possibly owing to a read error. Distinct nucleotide sequences in the sample also encode this CDR3. V is TRBV4-3 and J is TRBJ2-1; 9 bases are shared with TRBD2. Looked up from germline, CDR1 is LGHNA and CDR2 is YSLEER. This CDR3 has 14 residues. The chain's CDR3 is CASSQGAGGNEQFF. CDR3 nucleotides: TGCGCCAGTAGCCAAGGAGCGGGAGGTAATGAGCAGTTCTTC.

As DNA, the CDR3 is TGTGCCTGGACTAGCGCGAACACCGGGGAGCTGTTTTTT. This codes for CAWTSANTGELFF. The gene calls are TRBV30 and TRBJ2-2; D might be TRBD2 (6 bases). Trimming cost V 4 bases and J 0 bases, with 6 bases left between them. Germline V lookup: CDR1 GTSNPN, CDR2 SVGIG (reference sequence). The CDR3 sequence is 13 residues long.

CDR3 DNA sequence: TGCGCCAGCAGCCAAGATGCGCGACAGGGGGTGGGTTATGGCTACACCTTC. The encoded protein is CASSQDARQGVGYGYTF. The chain joins TRBV4-3 to TRBJ1-2, with 9 bases identical to TRBD1. The junction had 10 bases not matched to a gene; V was cut back by 0 bases and J by 5 bases. Germline V CDR1 and CDR2: LGHNA, YSLEER. This CDR3 has 17 amino acids.

J is TRBJ2-5 and V is TRBV5-1; 8 bases agree with TRBD1. With 4 bases clipped from V and 4 bases from J, the junction kept 9 bases outside the gene matches. The germline V gene encodes CDR1 SGHRS and CDR2 YFSETQ. This CDR3 has 15 residues. CDR3 region: CASSGGQGVPETQYF. CDR3 DNA sequence: TGCGCCAGCAGCGGAGGACAGGGTGTCCCAGAGACCCAGTACTTC.

The V and J genes are TRBV20-1 and TRBJ2-7; no definite D call. CDR3 size: 11 residues. Trimming left V 3 bases short and J 7 bases short, with 10 bases between. CDR1 DFQATT and CDR2 SNEGSKA come from the germline V gene (reference sequence). The CDR3 loop reads CSARGLGEQYF. The CDR3 region has the DNA TGCAGTGCTAGGGGCCTGGGGGAGCAGTACTTC.

The sample holds a few counts of this clone. The chain couples TRBV29-1 to TRBJ1-1; perhaps TRBD1 as D (6 bases). The CDR3 length is 14 residues. Germline CDR1 is SQVTM and CDR2 is ANQGSEA. V lost 6 bases, J lost 0 bases, and 14 bases lay in between. CDR3: CSVTEGGMNTEAFF. In DNA, the CDR3 is TGCAGCGTCACGGAGGGGGGTATGAACACTGAAGCTTTCTTT.

This chain joins TRBV7-2 and TRBJ1-2, with D maybe TRBD1 (5 bases). In germline, CDR1 is SGHTA, CDR2 FQGNSA. The CDR3 is 14 residues long. V lost 3 bases and J 8 bases, leaving 16 bases between the germline ends. In DNA, the CDR3 is TGTGCCAGCAGCTTTTGGGGGAGGCTGGGGGGCTACACCTTC. Its protein product is CASSFWGRLGGYTF.

The CDR3 region is CASSQWTGPNTGELFF. The CDR3 bases are TGCGCCAGCAGCCAGTGGACAGGCCCGAACACCGGGGAGCTGTTTTTT. This chain connects TRBV4-3 to TRBJ2-2, with TRBD1 matching 7 bases. Germline trimming cut 3 bases from V and 0 bases from J; bases unmatched to any gene: 4. Germline loops: CDR1 LGHNA, CDR2 YSLEER. CDR3 length: 16 residues.

The J gene is TRBJ2-5, the V gene TRBV7-9, with D uncertain. Germline V gene data show CDR1 as SEHNR and CDR2 as FQNEAQ (reference sequence). V lost 5 bases to trimming and J lost 11 bases, with 15 bases between them. The CDR3 is made up of 12 amino acids. CDR3 bases: TGTGCCAGCAGCACTCCGTTTCCGAAGCAGTACTTC. Its translation: CASSTPFPKQYF.

This sequence joins TRBV7-9 and TRBJ2-7; D gene uncertain. The CDR3 consists of 15 residues. Germline CDR1 reads SEHNR; CDR2 reads FQNEAQ (reference sequence). Trimming left V 2 bases short and J 3 bases short, with 14 bases between. In DNA form, the CDR3 reads TGTGCCAGCAGCTTAAGCTCCCTAGGTCGCTACGAGCAGTACTTC. It specifies CASSLSSLGRYEQYF.

This clone was observed a few times. The rearrangement uses TRBV7-2 and TRBJ1-1; D call uncertain. Per germline, CDR1 SGHTA and CDR2 FQGNSA. The CDR3 sequence is 13 residues long. Trimming removed 3 bases from V and 1 base from J, with 6 bases in between. The CDR3 DNA reads TGTGCCAGCAGCTTGTCGGGGAACACTGAAGCTTTCTTT. It specifies CASSLSGNTEAFF.

The CDR3 here is CASMLDFYEQYF. In DNA, the CDR3 is TGTGCCAGCATGCTCGATTTCTACGAGCAGTACTTC. V gene TRBV2 combines with J gene TRBJ2-7; D gene unclear. The length of the CDR3 is 12 residues. Germline lookup yields CDR1 SNHLY and CDR2 FYNNEI. Trimming removed 7 bases from V and 3 bases from J, with 10 bases in between.

The gene calls are TRBV5-6 and TRBJ2-1; 11 bases fit TRBD2. V shed 4 bases, J shed 2 bases, and the junction held 2 bases outside the gene matches. The CDR3 covers 15 residues. CDR1 and CDR2 (germline): SGHDT, YYEEEE. The DNA for the CDR3 is TGTGCCAGCAGCCCGGGACTAGCGGCCTACAATGAGCAGTTCTTC. As protein: CASSPGLAAYNEQFF.

The J gene is TRBJ2-7, the V gene TRBV9; 9 nucleotides line up with TRBD2. CDR3 length: 16 amino acids. The ends lost 4 bases at V and 2 bases at J; junction bases unmatched: 10. The germline gives CDR1 SGDLS, CDR2 YYNGEE. Written as DNA, the CDR3 is TGTGCCAGCAGCCCGAACGTAGCGGGGGCCGCCTACGAGCAGTACTTC. This encodes CASSPNVAGAAYEQYF.

This clone was observed a handful of times. The CDR3 DNA is TGTGCCAGCAGCTTACAGGTAGCCACTGAAGCTTTCTTT. Translating it yields CASSLQVATEAFF. This chain uses TRBV7-3 with TRBJ1-1; D remains unclear. There are 13 residues in the CDR3. CDR1 SGHTA and CDR2 FQGTGA come from the germline V gene. The V gene lost 2 bases and the J gene lost 4 bases, with 8 bases spanning the gap.

This clone was seen once. The chain combines TRBV4-3 with TRBJ2-4; D remains ambiguous. The CDR3 length is 18 residues. The germline CDR1 and CDR2 sequences are LGHNA and YSLEER. Trimming removed 0 bases from V and 0 bases from J, with 15 bases in between. The CDR3, as DNA: TGCGCCAGCAGCCAAGATGGTATGGGGATCGGAGCCAAAAACATTCAGTACTTC. Its translation: CASSQDGMGIGAKNIQYF.

The CDR3 nucleotides are TGTGCCAGCAGTGGGGACAGCGGGCACTATGGCTACACCTTC. This gives the protein CASSGDSGHYGYTF. The rearrangement joins TRBV25-1 to TRBJ1-2, with TRBD1 matching over 7 bases. Germline V CDR1 and CDR2: MGHDK, SYGVNS. Trimming cost V 4 bases and J 3 bases; bases outside gene matches: 5. The CDR3 is 14 residues long.

This chain links TRBV15 with TRBJ2-2; D might be TRBD1 (5 bases). The germline CDR1 and CDR2 sequences are LNHNV and YYDKDF (reference sequence). The V and J ends lost 3 bases and 6 bases respectively, with 14 bases between them. The CDR3 has 15 residues. CDR3 residues: CATSSRVLIAGELFF. The CDR3, as DNA: TGTGCCACCAGCAGCAGGGTTCTGATCGCCGGGGAGCTGTTTTTT.

This clone was counted a few times. The chain employs TRBV5-1 and TRBJ1-2; the D gene is possibly TRBD1 (5 bases). Germline V CDR1 and CDR2: SGHRS, YFSETQ. The CDR3 has 13 residues. V was pared by 3 bases and J by 8 bases, with 14 bases between. As DNA, the CDR3 is TGCGCCAGCAGCTCCTTGGGGGTAGGGGGCTACACCTTC. Translating it yields CASSSLGVGGYTF.

The V gene is TRBV5-3, the J gene TRBJ2-5; TRBD2 matches at 9 bases. TRBV5-3 is treated as an ORF (open reading frame) with a function not yet certain. CDR3 length: 16 amino acids. After removal of 2 bases from V and 7 bases from J, the junction contained 12 bases not matched to a gene. The CDR3 loop is CARSFRMTSGLRTQYF. In DNA form, the CDR3 reads TGTGCCAGAAGCTTTAGAATGACTAGCGGCCTTAGGACCCAGTACTTC.

This clone was detected a few times. The genes are TRBV30 and TRBJ2-6, with D uncertain. Germline loops: CDR1 GTSNPN, CDR2 SVGIG (reference sequence). The CDR3 contains 13 residues. Deletions cut 6 bases from V and 0 bases from J, with 6 bases between. The CDR3 nucleotides are TGTGCCTGCTCTCCCTCTGGGGCCAACGTCCTGACTTTC. Translation gives CACSPSGANVLTF. The full variable domain, its missing parts supplied by reference TRBV30 and TRBJ2-6, is SQTIHQWPATLVQPVGSPLSLECTVEGTSNPNLYWYRQAAGRGLQLLFYSVGIGQISSEVPQNLSASRPQDRQFILSSKKLLLSDSGFYLCACSPSGANVLTFGAGSRLTVL.